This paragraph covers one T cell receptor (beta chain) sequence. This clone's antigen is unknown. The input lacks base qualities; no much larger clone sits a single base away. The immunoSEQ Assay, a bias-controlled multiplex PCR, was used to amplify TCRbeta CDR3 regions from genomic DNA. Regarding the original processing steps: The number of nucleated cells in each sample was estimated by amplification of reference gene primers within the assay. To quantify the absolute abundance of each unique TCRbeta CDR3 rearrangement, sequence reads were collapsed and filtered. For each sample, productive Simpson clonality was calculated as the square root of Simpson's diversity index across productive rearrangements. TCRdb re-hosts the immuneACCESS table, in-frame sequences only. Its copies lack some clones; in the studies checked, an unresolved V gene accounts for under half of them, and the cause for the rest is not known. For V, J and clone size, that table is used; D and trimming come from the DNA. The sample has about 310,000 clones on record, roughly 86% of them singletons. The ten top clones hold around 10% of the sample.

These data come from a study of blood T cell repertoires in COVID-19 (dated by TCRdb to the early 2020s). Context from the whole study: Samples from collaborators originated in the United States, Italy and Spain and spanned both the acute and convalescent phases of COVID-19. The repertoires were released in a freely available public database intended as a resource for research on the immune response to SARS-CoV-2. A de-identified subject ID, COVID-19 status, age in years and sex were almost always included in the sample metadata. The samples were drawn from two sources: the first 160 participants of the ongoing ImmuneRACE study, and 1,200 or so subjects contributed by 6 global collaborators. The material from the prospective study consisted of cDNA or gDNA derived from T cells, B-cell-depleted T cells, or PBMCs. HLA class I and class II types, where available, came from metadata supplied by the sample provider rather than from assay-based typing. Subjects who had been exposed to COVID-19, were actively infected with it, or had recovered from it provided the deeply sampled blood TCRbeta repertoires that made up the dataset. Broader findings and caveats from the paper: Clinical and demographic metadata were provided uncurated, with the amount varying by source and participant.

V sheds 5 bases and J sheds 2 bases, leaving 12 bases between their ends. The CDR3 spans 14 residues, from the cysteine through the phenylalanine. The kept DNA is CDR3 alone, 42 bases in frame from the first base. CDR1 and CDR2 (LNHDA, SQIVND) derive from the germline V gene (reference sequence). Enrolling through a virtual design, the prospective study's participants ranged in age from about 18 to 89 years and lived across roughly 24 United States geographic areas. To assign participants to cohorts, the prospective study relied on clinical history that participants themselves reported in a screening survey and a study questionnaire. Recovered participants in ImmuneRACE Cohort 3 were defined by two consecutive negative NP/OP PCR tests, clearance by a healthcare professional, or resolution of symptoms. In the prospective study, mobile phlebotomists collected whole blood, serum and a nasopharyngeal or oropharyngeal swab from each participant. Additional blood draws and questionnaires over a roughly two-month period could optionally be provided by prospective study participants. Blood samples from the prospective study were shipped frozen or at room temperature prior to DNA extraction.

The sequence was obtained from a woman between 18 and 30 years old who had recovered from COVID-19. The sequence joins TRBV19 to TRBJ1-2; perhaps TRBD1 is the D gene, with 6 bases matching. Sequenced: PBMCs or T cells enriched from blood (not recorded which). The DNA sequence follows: TGTGCCAGTAGTGCTCAAGGACAGAACTATGGCTACACCTTC. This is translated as CASSAQGQNYGYTF.